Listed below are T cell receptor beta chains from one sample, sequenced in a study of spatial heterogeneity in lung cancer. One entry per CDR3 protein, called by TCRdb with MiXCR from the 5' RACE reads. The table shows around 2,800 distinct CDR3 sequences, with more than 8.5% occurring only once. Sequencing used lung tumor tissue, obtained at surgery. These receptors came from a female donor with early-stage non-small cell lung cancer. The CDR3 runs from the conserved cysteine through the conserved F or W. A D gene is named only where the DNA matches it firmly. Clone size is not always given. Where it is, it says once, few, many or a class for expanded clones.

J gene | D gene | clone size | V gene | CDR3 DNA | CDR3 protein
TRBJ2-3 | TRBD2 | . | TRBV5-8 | TGTGCCAGCAGCACTAGGACTAGCGGGACCGGAGATACGCAGTATTTT | CASSTRTSGTGDTQYF
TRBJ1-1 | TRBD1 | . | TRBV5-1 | TGCGCCAGCAGCTTGGGCGGGACAGCTCTAGAAGCTTTCTTT | CASSLGGTALEAFF
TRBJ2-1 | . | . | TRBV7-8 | TGTGCCAGCAGCGTAATGAATGAGCAGTTCTTC | CASSVMNEQFF
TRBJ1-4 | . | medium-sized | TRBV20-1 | TGCAGTGCTAGAGATATTCAAAATATGAGGTTTTTT | CSARDIQNMRFF
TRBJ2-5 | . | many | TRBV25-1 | TGTGCCAGCAGTGAAATATTCGGGGTCCAAGAGACCCAGTACTTC | CASSEIFGVQETQYF
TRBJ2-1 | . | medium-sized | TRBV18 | TGTGCCAGCTCACCAAGACTCGCAGGGACCTACAATGAGCAGTTCTTC | CASSPRLAGTYNEQFF
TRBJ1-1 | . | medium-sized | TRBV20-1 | TGCAGTGCTAGTGCAGGGTTAACTGAAGCTTTCTTT | CSASAGLTEAFF
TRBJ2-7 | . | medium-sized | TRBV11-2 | TGTGCCAGCAGCACATCCGGGACAATCTCCTACGAGCAGTACTTC | CASSTSGTISYEQYF
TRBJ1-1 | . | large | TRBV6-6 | TGTGCCAGCAGTTACGGCGGGAGAACTGAAGCTTTCTTT | CASSYGGRTEAFF
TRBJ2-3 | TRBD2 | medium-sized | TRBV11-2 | TGTGCCAGCAGTTCTAGCGGGGGGCTTTCCACAGATACGCAGTATTTT | CASSSSGGLSTDTQYF
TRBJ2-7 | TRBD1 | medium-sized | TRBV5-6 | TGTGCCAGCAGCTTAAAGGTGGGACAGTACCCCTACGAGCAGTACTTC | CASSLKVGQYPYEQYF
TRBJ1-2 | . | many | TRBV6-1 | TGTGCCAGCAGTGAAGCCCTGGACAGCCTCTATGGCTACACCTTC | CASSEALDSLYGYTF
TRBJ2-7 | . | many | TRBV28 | TGTGCCAGCAGTCTCCCTGTCCCTTCCCGGGAGCAGTACTTC | CASSLPVPSREQYF
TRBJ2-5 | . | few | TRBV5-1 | TGCGCCAGCAGCGTTGGCCAGGCAGGGGAAGAGACCCAGTACTTC | CASSVGQAGEETQYF
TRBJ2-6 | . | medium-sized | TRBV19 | TGTGCCAGTAGTATATGGGGGCCGGTCCCAGTATCGGCCAACGTCCTGACTTTC | CASSIWGPVPVSANVLTF
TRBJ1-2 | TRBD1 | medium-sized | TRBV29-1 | TGCAGCGTCGGGACAGGGGGAGGGTATGGCTACACCTTC | CSVGTGGGYGYTF
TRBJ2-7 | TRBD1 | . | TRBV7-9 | TGTGCCAGCAGCTCCCTGACAGGGAGTGGGTTATACGAGCAGTACTTC | CASSSLTGSGLYEQYF
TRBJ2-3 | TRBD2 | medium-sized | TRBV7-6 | TGTGCCAGCAGCTCTACTAGCGGGGGGCCCAGCACAGATACGCAGTATTTT | CASSSTSGGPSTDTQYF
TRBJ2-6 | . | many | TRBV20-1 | TGCAGTGCTAGGCCATTTACTGGGGCCAACGTCCTGACTTTC | CSARPFTGANVLTF
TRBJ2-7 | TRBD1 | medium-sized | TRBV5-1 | TGCGCCAGCAGCTCTGCCGGGACAGGGTACGAGCAGTACTTC | CASSSAGTGYEQYF